This T cell receptor beta chain was found in a study of Ad26.COV2.S vaccination and SARS-CoV-2 variants. Overall study context: Intramuscular Ad26.COV2.S doses were given once or twice, 56 days apart.

Described treatment: some 19 received Ad26.COV2.S at low or high dose, single or two shots; five or six received placebo; per-sample allocation not given. It was on day 63 after the first vaccine or placebo injection that samples were taken. Whoever gave the sample was an adult aged 18-55 years in Boston. The germline CDR1 and CDR2 sequences are SEHNR and FQNEAQ (reference sequence). The CDR3 loop spans 16 amino acids. V dropped 6 bases and J dropped 1 base, with 16 bases sitting between them. The count of this clone is one. Repertoires were generated with immunoSEQ multiplex PCR, while TCRdb's copy carries only in-frame clones and drops some. The top ten clones hold 1.9% of a sample with roughly 400,000 clones, 89% of them seen once.

The chain couples TRBV7-9 to TRBJ2-1, with D hard to call. The sequenced sample was peripheral blood, obtained in a trial of Ad26.COV2.S vaccine versus placebo. The sequence was collected from a person between 18 and 65 years old who received the Ad26.COV2.S COVID-19 vaccine or a placebo. The CDR3 DNA reads as TGTGCCAGCAGGTCAGTGGGCGTGTTTTCCTACAATGAGCAGTTCTTC. Its protein product is CASRSVGVFSYNEQFF.